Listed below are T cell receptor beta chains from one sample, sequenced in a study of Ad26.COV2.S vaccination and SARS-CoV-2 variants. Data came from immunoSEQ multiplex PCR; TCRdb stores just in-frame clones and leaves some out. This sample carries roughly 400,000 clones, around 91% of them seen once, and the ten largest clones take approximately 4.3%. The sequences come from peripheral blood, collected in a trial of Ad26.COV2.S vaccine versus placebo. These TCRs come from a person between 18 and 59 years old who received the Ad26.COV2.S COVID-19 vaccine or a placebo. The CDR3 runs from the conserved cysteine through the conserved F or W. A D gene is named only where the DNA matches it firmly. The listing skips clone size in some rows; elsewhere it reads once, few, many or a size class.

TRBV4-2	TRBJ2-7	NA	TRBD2	CASSSRGGSGEQYF	TGTGCCAGCAGCAGCCGGGGCGGGAGTGGCGAGCAGTACTTC
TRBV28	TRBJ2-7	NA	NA	CVVSRWEGAEQYF	TGTGTAGTATCGAGGTGGGAGGGGGCCGAGCAGTACTTC
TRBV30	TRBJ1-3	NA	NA	CAWSVITGSGNTIYF	TGTGCCTGGAGTGTAATAACAGGCTCTGGAAACACCATATATTTT
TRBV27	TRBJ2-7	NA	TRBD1	CASSLLRQGGGEQYF	TGTGCCAGCAGTTTATTGCGCCAAGGGGGCGGCGAGCAGTACTTC
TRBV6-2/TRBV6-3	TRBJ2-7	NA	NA	CASSYTGVHYEQYF	TGTGCCAGCAGTTACACCGGGGTGCACTACGAGCAGTACTTC
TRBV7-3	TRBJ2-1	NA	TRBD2	CASSLSGRDYNEQFF	TGTGCCAGCAGCCTTAGCGGGAGGGATTACAATGAGCAGTTCTTC
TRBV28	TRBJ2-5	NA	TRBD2	CASSSLAGEETQYF	TGTGCCAGCAGTTCACTAGCGGGGGAAGAGACCCAGTACTTC
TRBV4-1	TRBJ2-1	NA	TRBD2	CASSRASGRAPEQFF	TGCGCCAGCAGCCGAGCTAGCGGGAGGGCCCCTGAGCAGTTCTTC
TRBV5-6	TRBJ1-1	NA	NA	CASSLNSESFMAFF	TGTGCCAGCAGCTTAAACAGTGAAAGCTTTATGGCTTTCTTT
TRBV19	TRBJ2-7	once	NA	CASSLDSYSYEQYF	TGTGCCAGTAGCCTCGACAGCTACTCCTACGAGCAGTACTTC
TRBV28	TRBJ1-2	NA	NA	CASSADRHGYTF	TGTGCCAGCAGTGCCGACAGACATGGCTACACCTTC
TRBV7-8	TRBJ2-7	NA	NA	CASSPLRTQGNEQYF	TGTGCCAGCAGCCCCCTCCGGACGCAGGGCAACGAGCAGTACTTC